This T cell receptor beta chain was captured in a study of blood T cell repertoires in COVID-19 (dated by TCRdb to the early 2020s). For context, the study as a whole: Collaborator samples came from the United States, Italy and Spain and covered acute and convalescent phases of COVID-19. The prospective study material was composed of cDNA or gDNA derived from T cells, B-cell-depleted T cells, or PBMCs. Deeply sampled blood TCRbeta repertoires from subjects exposed to, actively infected with, or recovered from COVID-19 were included in the dataset. The repertoires were released in a freely available public database meant as a resource for research on the immune response to SARS-CoV-2. Samples were obtained from the ongoing ImmuneRACE study (first 160 participants) and from 1,254 subjects provided by 6 global collaborators. Nearly every sample came with metadata listing a de-identified subject ID, COVID-19 status, age in years and sex. HLA class I and class II types, where available, came from metadata supplied by the sample provider rather than from assay-based typing.

In the case of this clone: Its specific antigen is unknown. Per-nucleotide qualities are absent, and no much larger clonotype sits a single base away.

The immunoSEQ Assay, a bias-controlled multiplex PCR, was used to amplify TCRbeta CDR3 regions from genomic DNA. As for how the authors treated the data: The number of nucleated cells in each sample was estimated by amplification of reference gene primers within the assay. To quantify the absolute abundance of each unique TCRbeta CDR3 rearrangement, sequence reads were collapsed and filtered. For each sample, productive Simpson clonality was calculated as the square root of Simpson's diversity index over productive rearrangements. The immuneACCESS repertoire file appears here via TCRdb, limited to in-frame rearrangements. These files lack a portion of the clones; in checked studies, under half of the deficit traces to unresolved V genes, and the cause of the others is not known. That table gives V, J and clone size, and the DNA gave D and trimming. The sample includes 250,000 to 350,000 clones, with approximately 86% observed a single time. The leading ten clones occupy around 2.1% of the sample.

Points the paper makes about the study in general: How much clinical and demographic metadata was included differed by source and by participant, and the metadata was provided uncurated.

Each collaborating institution followed its own protocols to collect whole blood in K2EDTA tubes. For TCRbeta analysis, collaborator samples were shipped as frozen whole blood, as isolated PBMCs, or as DNA extracted from either sample type. The sequence was obtained from a man aged 18 to 29 with active or convalescent COVID-19. The material sequenced was peripheral blood.

The CDR3: CASSDRTGRLGNQPQHF. At the DNA level, the sequence is TGCGCCAGCAGTGATAGGACAGGGAGGCTTGGCAATCAGCCCCAGCATTTT. The chain is made from TRBV10-1 and TRBJ1-5, with 8 junctional bases fitting TRBD1. The CDR3 goes from the cysteine to the phenylalanine over 17 residues. The CDR3 DNA has 51 bases and is translated from base 1. CDR1 and CDR2 are drawn from the germline V gene (reference sequence): WNHNN, SYGVQD. Clipping removes 3 bases from V and 2 bases from J, with 9 as the unmatched junction base count.